What follows are 24 T cell receptor beta chains derived from one specimen sequenced in a study of blood T cell repertoires in COVID-19. Libraries were prepared by immunoSEQ multiplex PCR; TCRdb keeps only in-frame clonotypes and omits some of them. The top ten clones hold around 1.6% of a sample with about 140,000 clones, 89% of them seen once. The sequencing sample was made of peripheral blood. Receptors were obtained from a human donor in a cohort sampled during active COVID-19.

The sample holds one count of this clone. The chain carries TRBV6-2 or TRBV6-3 and TRBJ1-1; D not resolved. V dropped 2 bases and J dropped 5 bases, with 3 bases sitting between them. The germline V gene has CDR1 MNHEY and CDR2 SVGEGT. This CDR3 comprises 11 residues. The CDR3 loop reads CASSYPTEAFF. The CDR3 region has the DNA TGTGCCAGCAGTTACCCGACTGAAGCTTTCTTT.

V usage is TRBV30 and J usage is TRBJ2-5; TRBD1 matches at 10 bases. Germline values: CDR1 GTSNPN, CDR2 SVGIG (reference sequence). The V and J ends lost 2 bases and 5 bases, in that order; junction bases with no gene match: 5. CDR3 size: 14 residues. CDR3 nucleotide sequence: TGTGCCTGGAGTCCCGGGACAGGGGCCGAGACCCAGTACTTC. Residues: CAWSPGTGAETQYF.

The rearrangement links TRBV5-4 to TRBJ2-2, with D perhaps matching TRBD2 (6 bases). Trimming stripped 4 bases from V and 4 bases from J, with 14 bases between. The CDR3 contains 15 residues. The germline V gene encodes CDR1 SGHNT and CDR2 YYREEE (reference sequence). DNA of the CDR3: TGTGCCAGCAGCCTGTGGGACTTACCCACCGGGGAGCTGTTTTTT. The encoded protein is CASSLWDLPTGELFF.

This clone was detected a few times. The chain links TRBV5-5 to TRBJ1-1; 7 nucleotides match TRBD1. The J segment lost 2 bases and the V segment lost 1 base, leaving 2 bases of the junction unmatched. The CDR3 contains 14 residues. CDR1 and CDR2 from the germline V gene are SGHKS and YYEKEE (reference sequence). The CDR3, as DNA: TGTGCCAGCAGCTTGACAGGGGTAAACACTGAAGCTTTCTTT. Its protein product is CASSLTGVNTEAFF.

The rearrangement uses TRBV5-1 and TRBJ1-1; 11 bases agree with TRBD1. V gave up 7 bases and J gave up 1 base; unmatched junction bases: 12. This CDR3 is built from 17 residues. Germline V lookup: CDR1 SGHRS, CDR2 YFSETQ. CDR3 nucleotides: TGCGCCAGCTCACCCATTGGACAGGGGGCACCGAACACTGAAGCTTTCTTT. Translating it yields CASSPIGQGAPNTEAFF.

This clone is a singleton in its sample. This chain connects TRBV19 to TRBJ2-2, with unresolved D. The CDR3 runs 12 residues. Germline V gene lookup returns CDR1 LNHDA and CDR2 SQIVND (reference sequence). Trimming removed 5 bases at V and 9 bases at J, with 10 bases between. The CDR3 spells CASSPDFRELFF. CDR3 sequence (DNA): TGTGCCAGTAGTCCAGACTTCCGGGAGCTGTTTTTT.

V usage is TRBV6-5 and J usage is TRBJ2-6, with D possibly being TRBD1 (6 bases). V lost 6 bases to trimming and J lost 4 bases, with 13 bases between them. This CDR3 contains 15 residues. Germline V gene lookup returns CDR1 MNHEY and CDR2 SVGAGI. CDR3 residues: CASRGTTQGANVLTF. The CDR3 bases are TGTGCCAGCAGGGGGACAACGCAAGGGGCCAACGTCCTGACTTTC.

V gene TRBV7-3 combines with J gene TRBJ2-3, with 11 bases matching TRBD2. V shed 2 bases and J 4 bases; nucleotides not matched to a gene: 5. Germline V gene data show CDR1 as SGHTA and CDR2 as FQGTGA. The length of the CDR3 is 16 residues. DNA of the CDR3: TGTGCCAGCAGCTTAGGACTAGCGGGTAGTGCAGATACGCAGTATTTT. Translated: CASSLGLAGSADTQYF.

This chain uses TRBV2 with TRBJ2-1, with 9 bases fitting TRBD1. Germline V gene data show CDR1 as SNHLY and CDR2 as FYNNEI. The CDR3 is made up of 15 amino acids. The J segment lost 2 bases and the V segment lost 6 bases, leaving 5 bases of the junction unmatched. The CDR3 sequence: CASSRTGDAYNEQFF. CDR3 DNA sequence: TGTGCCAGCAGCAGGACAGGGGACGCCTACAATGAGCAGTTCTTC.

The CDR3 is CASSSRGKTGRNEQFF. The CDR3 DNA follows: TGTGCCAGCAGCTCGAGGGGGAAGACAGGGAGGAATGAGCAGTTCTTC. The rearrangement links TRBV7-9 to TRBJ2-1, with D possibly being TRBD1 (7 bases). With 4 bases removed from V and 7 bases from J, the gap between germline ends came to 20 bases. The CDR3 is 16 amino acids. Germline CDR1 reads SEHNR; CDR2 reads FQNEAQ (reference sequence).

V and J are TRBV5-1 and TRBJ2-3; 10 nucleotides line up with TRBD2. V trimming: 5 bases; J trimming: 0 bases; junction bases outside the gene matches: 6. The germline V gene encodes CDR1 SGHRS and CDR2 YFSETQ. The CDR3 runs 16 residues. CDR3 region: CASSINSGGSTDTQYF. CDR3 DNA: TGCGCCAGCAGTATAAATAGCGGGGGGAGCACAGATACGCAGTATTTT.

The rearrangement uses TRBV6-5 and TRBJ1-2, with TRBD1 matching over 10 bases. This CDR3 spans 15 amino acids. Germline CDR1 reads MNHEY; CDR2 reads SVGAGI. V dropped 5 bases and J dropped 6; count of bases not matched to a gene: 9. The CDR3, as DNA: TGTGCCAGCAGTAACCCGGGACAGGGGTTCGATGGCTACACCTTC. The encoded protein is CASSNPGQGFDGYTF.

This rearrangement joins TRBV29-1 to TRBJ1-5; 9 bases are shared with TRBD1. Looked up from germline, CDR1 is SQVTM and CDR2 is ANQGSEA. This CDR3 has 14 residues. V lost 1 base, J lost 5 bases, and 3 bases stayed unmatched. The CDR3 DNA reads TGCAGCGTTGAAGTTGACAGGGGGGATCAGCCCCAGCATTTT. This codes for CSVEVDRGDQPQHF.

This rearrangement joins TRBV19 to TRBJ2-1; 9 nucleotides align to TRBD1. CDR1 LNHDA and CDR2 SQIVND come from the germline V gene (reference sequence). J lost 1 base, V lost 3 bases, and 1 base had no gene match. There are 15 residues in the CDR3. This CDR3 is CASSMDRGSYNEQFF. The CDR3 DNA sequence: TGTGCCAGTAGTATGGACAGGGGTTCCTACAATGAGCAGTTCTTC.

The V and J genes are TRBV9 and TRBJ1-2; TRBD1 might be the D (6 bases). CDR3 length equals 14 residues. V was clipped by 0 bases and J by 7 bases, with 13 bases between them. The germline V gene encodes CDR1 SGDLS and CDR2 YYNGEE. The CDR3 here is CASSVDWTDSGYTF. CDR3 in DNA: TGTGCCAGCAGCGTAGATTGGACAGACTCTGGCTACACCTTC.

This clone was picked up one time. The chain joins TRBV5-6 to TRBJ1-2; possible D gene TRBD1, 5 bases. CDR3 size: 13 residues. CDR1 SGHDT and CDR2 YYEEEE come from the germline V gene. Between the trimmed V and J ends, which lost 7 bases and 5 bases, there was a span of 15 bases. CDR3 loop: CASSNGGGYGYTF. The CDR3 DNA reads TGTGCCAGCTCGAACGGCGGGGGGTATGGCTACACCTTC.

This chain joins TRBV10-3 and TRBJ2-1; TRBD2 matches at 7 bases. V trimming: 6 bases; J trimming: 0 bases; junction bases outside the gene matches: 5. Germline assignment: CDR1 ENHRY and CDR2 SYGVKD. This CDR3 spans 15 amino acids. In DNA form, the CDR3 reads TGTGCCATCAGCCGCGGGGGTGGCTCCTACAATGAGCAGTTCTTC. Translated: CAISRGGGSYNEQFF.

This clone was seen once. The chain links TRBV10-2 to TRBJ1-5; 8 nucleotides align to TRBD1. Trimming at V came to 6 bases and at J to 5 bases, leaving 6 bases not matched to a gene. This CDR3 contains 14 residues. Germline values: CDR1 WSHSY, CDR2 SAAADI. CDR3 residues: CASRANRGDQPQHF. In nucleotides, the CDR3 is TGCGCCAGCAGGGCTAACAGGGGGGATCAGCCCCAGCATTTT.

The chain links TRBV5-1 to TRBJ1-1; TRBD1 aligns across 7 bases. Trimming at V came to 4 bases and at J to 2 bases, leaving 2 bases not matched to a gene. The CDR3 is 13 residues long. Germline V lookup: CDR1 SGHRS, CDR2 YFSETQ. The chain's CDR3 is CASSRQGNTEAFF. In DNA form, the CDR3 reads TGCGCCAGCAGCCGACAGGGAAACACTGAAGCTTTCTTT. The complete variable domain, with remaining parts taken from reference TRBV5-1 and TRBJ1-1, reads KAGVTQTPRYLIKTRGQQVTLSCSPISGHRSVSWYQQTPGQGLQFLFEYFSETQRNKGNFPGRFSGRQFSNSRSEMNVSTLELGDSALYLCASSRQGNTEAFFGQGTRLTVV.

V is TRBV9 and J is TRBJ1-2, with a possible D match to TRBD1 (5 bases). Germline assignment: CDR1 SGDLS and CDR2 YYNGEE. The CDR3 sequence is 13 residues long. Trimming cost V 4 bases and J 8 bases, with 15 bases left between them. The CDR3 region has the DNA TGTGCCAGCAGCAAAGTAGGGGAGGGCGGCTACACCTTC. The encoded protein is CASSKVGEGGYTF.

A few counts support this clone. The chain links TRBV4-2 to TRBJ2-1, with D possibly matching TRBD1 (6 bases). The V end was cut by 0 bases, the J end by 2 bases, with 11 bases between. CDR1 is LGHNA, CDR2 YNFKEQ, per germline. The length of the CDR3 is 16 residues. CDR3 in amino acids: CASSQDAGTTYNEQFF. DNA for the CDR3: TGTGCCAGCAGCCAAGATGCCGGGACAACCTACAATGAGCAGTTCTTC.

The rearrangement links TRBV7-2 to TRBJ2-5; possible D gene TRBD2, 6 bases. CDR3 size: 17 residues. CDR1 is SGHTA and CDR2 is FQGNSA in the germline V gene. V was clipped by 2 bases and J by 5 bases, with 21 bases between them. The CDR3 here is CASSLMGTAGRQETQYF. CDR3 bases: TGTGCCAGCAGCTTAATGGGGACGGCAGGGAGGCAGGAGACCCAGTACTTC.

This clone was detected only a few times. V usage is TRBV30 and J usage is TRBJ1-5; no reliable D call. This CDR3 is built from 14 residues. V was cut by 2 bases and J by 0 bases, with 8 bases left in between. Germline V CDR1 and CDR2: GTSNPN, SVGIG (reference sequence). For the CDR3, the DNA is TGTGCCTGGAGTTCCGGGAGTAGCAATCAGCCCCAGCATTTT. Its translation: CAWSSGSSNQPQHF.

The genes are TRBV27 and TRBJ2-5; D might be TRBD1 (6 bases). Between the trimmed V and J ends, which lost 1 base and 3 bases, there was a span of 15 bases. Germline CDR1 is MNHEY and CDR2 is SMNVEV (reference sequence). This CDR3 spans 16 amino acids. This chain's CDR3 is CASSLWSGAGEETQYF. The CDR3 DNA is TGTGCCAGCAGTTTATGGTCAGGGGCAGGGGAAGAGACCCAGTACTTC.